The 28 T cell receptor beta chains given below trace back to one sample, sequenced in a study of blood T cell repertoires in COVID-19. Produced via immunoSEQ multiplex PCR; TCRdb's table is partial and in-frame only. The sample yields about 180,000 clones, around 80% seen once. The sequenced sample was PBMCs or T cells enriched from blood (not recorded which). These TCRs come from a man aged 45-65 years who had recovered from COVID-19.

This chain links TRBV18 with TRBJ2-1; D perhaps matches TRBD2 (6 bases). In germline, CDR1 is KGHSH, CDR2 LQKENI. V shed 6 bases and J shed 4 bases, with 10 bases lying between them. The CDR3 is made up of 13 amino acids. CDR3 region: CASSPGTYNEQFF. In DNA form, the CDR3 reads TGTGCCAGCTCCCCCGGGACTTACAATGAGCAGTTCTTC.

The V gene is TRBV11-2, the J gene TRBJ2-7, with TRBD1 matching 7 bases. CDR1 SGHAT and CDR2 FQNNGV come from the germline V gene. J gave up 2 bases and V 1 base, and 14 bases lay outside the gene matches. The CDR3 is made up of 18 amino acids. The CDR3 DNA follows: TGTGCCAGCAGCTTAGCGGACCCTCGACAGGGATTCGCCTACGAGCAGTACTTC. Protein sequence: CASSLADPRQGFAYEQYF.

This clone was seen a few times. The CDR3 here is CASRDSREAFF. The DNA of the CDR3 is TGTGCCAGTAGGGACAGCCGCGAAGCTTTCTTT. This chain connects TRBV19 to TRBJ1-1, with D perhaps matching TRBD1 (6 bases). V was pared by 6 bases and J by 8 bases, with 10 bases between. This CDR3 is 11 amino acids long. Germline V CDR1 and CDR2: LNHDA, SQIVND (reference sequence). The full variable domain, its missing parts supplied by reference TRBV19 and TRBJ1-1, is DGGITQSPKYLFRKEGQNVTLSCEQNLNHDAMYWYRQDPGQGLRLIYYSQIVNDFQKGDIAEGYSVSREKKESFPLTVTSAQKNPTAFYLCASRDSREAFFGQGTRLTVV.

This clone was seen a handful of times. The chain combines TRBV10-2 with TRBJ1-1; tentative D call: TRBD1 (6 bases). Trimming pared 5 bases from V and 1 base from J, leaving 17 bases between. The germline gives CDR1 WSHSY, CDR2 SAAADI. This CDR3 is built from 16 residues. Written as DNA, the CDR3 is TGCGCCAGCAGTAGTCGACCCGCAGGGGCGAACACTGAAGCTTTCTTT. The encoded protein is CASSSRPAGANTEAFF.

The CDR3 region is CASSRTSGGLSDTQYF. CDR3 coding DNA: TGTGCCAGCAGCCGTACTAGCGGGGGGCTGTCAGATACGCAGTATTTT. The gene calls are TRBV7-9 and TRBJ2-3; 12 bases map to TRBD2. Germline-derived CDR1 and CDR2 are SEHNR and FQNEAQ (reference sequence). V trimming: 5 bases; J trimming: 4 bases; junction bases outside the gene matches: 7. This CDR3 is built from 16 residues.

The rearrangement joins TRBV4-1 to TRBJ1-1; D unclear. CDR1 and CDR2 from the germline V gene are MGHRA and YSYEKL. Deletions cut 1 base from V and 0 bases from J, with 3 bases between. The CDR3 has 13 residues. The CDR3 spells CASSQAVNTEAFF. The CDR3 bases are TGCGCCAGCAGCCAAGCGGTGAACACTGAAGCTTTCTTT.

This chain links TRBV28 with TRBJ1-6; maybe TRBD1 (5 bases). CDR3 size: 18 residues. Trimming stripped 8 bases from V and 7 bases from J, with 27 bases between. Germline CDR1 and CDR2: MDHEN and SYDVKM. The CDR3 protein is CASGRPGASPGGNSPLHF. The CDR3 bases are TGTGCCAGCGGACGGCCTGGAGCCTCTCCGGGGGGAAATTCACCCCTCCACTTT.

The chain carries TRBV2 and TRBJ1-6, with TRBD1 matching over 7 bases. The CDR3 extends over 15 amino acids. V lost 3 bases and J lost 6; bases outside the gene matches: 5. The V gene's germline CDR1 is SNHLY and CDR2 FYNNEI. The CDR3 DNA reads as TGTGCCAGCAGTGAGTTGGGACAGTTTAATTCACCCCTCCACTTT. Translating it yields CASSELGQFNSPLHF. Looking up the rest from reference TRBV2 and TRBJ1-6 gives the full variable domain: EPEVTQTPSHQVTQMGQEVILRCVPISNHLYFYWYRQILGQKVEFLVSFYNNEISEKSEIFDDQFSVERPDGSNFTLKIRSTKLEDSAMYFCASSELGQFNSPLHFGNGTRLTVT.

The chain links TRBV6-5 to TRBJ1-2, with 8 bases fitting TRBD1. The germline V gene has CDR1 MNHEY and CDR2 SVGAGI. This CDR3 has 12 amino acids. Here the CDR3 DNA reads TGTGGGACAGGGCTGATACCGAGGGGCTACACCTTC. This translates into CGTGLIPRGYTF.

This clone was observed a handful of times. The chain combines TRBV6-5 with TRBJ2-7, with TRBD2 matching over 8 bases. The CDR3 consists of 15 residues. Germline V gives CDR1 MNHEY, CDR2 SVGAGI. Trimming took 5 bases from V and 2 from J; bases not matched to a gene: 8. CDR3 sequence: CASSTPGGRTYEQYF. For the CDR3, the DNA is TGTGCCAGCAGTACTCCGGGGGGGCGGACCTACGAGCAGTACTTC.

The chain carries TRBV5-1 and TRBJ2-3, with a possible D match to TRBD2 (7 bases). V lost 5 bases and J 3 bases, leaving 16 bases between the germline ends. This CDR3 has 15 amino acids. Germline V gene sequence: CDR1 SGHRS, CDR2 YFSETQ. The CDR3 region has the DNA TGCGCCAGCAGAACCGGGGGGCGGGGGACAGATACGCAGTATTTT. This translates into CASRTGGRGTDTQYF.

In this sample, this clone turned up a few times. V gene TRBV5-6 combines with J gene TRBJ2-5; TRBD1 is a possible D gene (5 bases). The CDR3 loop spans 12 amino acids. CDR1 is SGHDT and CDR2 is YYEEEE in the germline V gene. Trimming shortened V by 2 bases and J by 9 bases, and 11 bases separated the two germline ends. In DNA, the CDR3 is TGTGCCAGCAGCTTTAACAGGATCGCCCAGTACTTC. Its protein is CASSFNRIAQYF.

This chain uses TRBV27 with TRBJ2-5, with 8 positions matching TRBD1. This CDR3 has 13 amino acids. J gave up 4 bases and V 5 bases, and 3 bases lay outside the gene matches. The V gene's germline CDR1 is MNHEY and CDR2 SMNVEV (reference sequence). The CDR3 here is CASSPTGVETQYF. DNA for the CDR3: TGTGCCAGCAGTCCGACAGGGGTAGAGACCCAGTACTTC.

This clone was recorded only once. The gene calls are TRBV6-5 and TRBJ1-3, with D hard to call. Germline CDR1 reads MNHEY; CDR2 reads SVGAGI. Trimming took off 6 bases at V and 0 bases at J, with 12 bases between the two ends. The length of the CDR3 is 15 residues. CDR3 DNA sequence: TGTGCCAGCAGCCCCCGCCTAGCCTCTGGAAACACCATATATTTT. Translated, it gives CASSPRLASGNTIYF.

Details on this clone: Relative to the germline gene, one junction end is altered; a read error may explain this. This chain joins TRBV3-1 (or the pseudogene TRBV3-2) and TRBJ1-2, with TRBD1 as a possible D gene (5 bases). Germline V gives CDR1 LGHDT, CDR2 YNNKEL (reference sequence). CDR3 length: 13 amino acids. Written as DNA, the CDR3 is TGTGCCAGCAGCGAAGACAGTTCCTATGGCTACACCTTC. Amino acid sequence: CASSEDSSYGYTF.

The chain combines TRBV21-1 with TRBJ1-2. TRBV21-1 is designated a pseudogene. The CDR3 contains 14 residues. CDR3 loop: CASSKDESVYGYTF. The DNA of the CDR3 is TGTGCCAGCAGCAAAGATGAGAGTGTTTATGGCTACACCTTC.

The rearrangement joins TRBV12-3 or TRBV12-4 to TRBJ2-2; D may be TRBD2 (5 bases). The CDR3 extends over 13 amino acids. V was clipped by 5 bases and J by 7 bases, with 11 bases between them. Here the CDR3 DNA reads TGTGCCAGCAGTGGAAGAGGGATCGGGGAGCTGTTTTTT. This gives the protein CASSGRGIGELFF.

The rearrangement joins TRBV5-4 to TRBJ2-1; 12 bases agree with TRBD2. The ends lost 0 bases at V and 7 bases at J; junction bases unmatched: 8. The CDR3 consists of 17 residues. Germline loops: CDR1 SGHNT, CDR2 YYREEE (reference sequence). DNA for the CDR3: TGTGCCAGCAGCTTGGCCGAACTAGCGGGGGGCCGTAATGAGCAGTTCTTC. As protein: CASSLAELAGGRNEQFF.

The chain combines TRBV5-1 with TRBJ2-7; tentatively, D is TRBD1 (8 bases). Germline CDR1 is SGHRS and CDR2 is YFSETQ. V lost 1 base, J lost 3 bases, and 11 bases lay in between. There are 14 residues in the CDR3. CDR3 nucleotides: TGCGCCAGCAGCTTGACAGGGGGGGACTACGAGCAGTACTTC. Protein: CASSLTGGDYEQYF.

The chain carries TRBV25-1 and TRBJ1-2, with D unresolved. From germline, CDR1 is MGHDK and CDR2 SYGVNS. The CDR3 length is 13 residues. V was cut by 3 bases and J by 0 bases, with 5 bases left in between. The CDR3 sequence: CASSEAANYGYTF. DNA of the CDR3: TGTGCCAGCAGTGAGGCAGCTAACTATGGCTACACCTTC.

This clone came up a few times. The chain combines TRBV10-2 with TRBJ1-5; no reliable D call. V was shortened by 3 bases and J by 0 bases, with 9 bases between the two germline ends. Germline CDR1 reads WSHSY; CDR2 reads SAAADI. The CDR3 is made up of 15 amino acids. CDR3 region: CASSDQGLSNQPQHF. The CDR3 DNA is TGCGCCAGCAGTGACCAAGGACTTAGCAATCAGCCCCAGCATTTT.

V and J are TRBV19 and TRBJ1-2, with TRBD1 matching 9 bases. In germline, CDR1 is LNHDA, CDR2 SQIVND (reference sequence). Losses at the gene ends were 3 bases for V and 4 bases for J; bases not matched to a gene: 6. This CDR3 comprises 15 residues. The CDR3, as DNA: TGTGCCAGTAGTATTAACGGACAGGGGATCTATGGCTACACCTTC. This encodes CASSINGQGIYGYTF. Complete variable domain (other parts from reference TRBV19 and TRBJ1-2): DGGITQSPKYLFRKEGQNVTLSCEQNLNHDAMYWYRQDPGQGLRLIYYSQIVNDFQKGDIAEGYSVSREKKESFPLTVTSAQKNPTAFYLCASSINGQGIYGYTFGSGTRLTVV.

The chain recombines TRBV27 with TRBJ2-1, with 11 bases aligning to TRBD1. The germline CDR1 and CDR2 sequences are MNHEY and SMNVEV (reference sequence). This CDR3 is 13 amino acids long. V gave up 8 bases and J gave up 9 bases; unmatched junction bases: 6. This CDR3 is CASGGQGVGEQFF. The CDR3 region has the DNA TGTGCCAGCGGGGGACAGGGGGTCGGTGAGCAGTTCTTC.

V is TRBV6-5 and J is TRBJ2-7; 8 nucleotides line up with TRBD1. Trimming took 8 bases from V and 5 from J; bases not matched to a gene: 8. This CDR3 comprises 13 residues. Germline V CDR1 and CDR2: MNHEY, SVGAGI. CDR3 bases: TGTGCCAGCCGGCGGGACAGGTCCCACGAGCAGTACTTC. Amino acids: CASRRDRSHEQYF.

The chain recombines TRBV19 with TRBJ2-2; 7 bases match TRBD1. V shed 5 bases, J shed 2 bases, and the junction held 14 bases outside the gene matches. The CDR3 length is 18 residues. The germline CDR1 and CDR2 sequences are LNHDA and SQIVND (reference sequence). The CDR3 DNA follows: TGTGCCAGTAGTTCATACAGGGGCCGCCAGGGAAACACCGGGGAGCTGTTTTTT. It yields the protein CASSSYRGRQGNTGELFF.

This clone was picked up a small number of times. The chain recombines TRBV5-1 with TRBJ1-1; 9 nucleotides match TRBD1. Trimming at V came to 4 bases and at J to 4 bases, leaving 11 bases not matched to a gene. Germline V lookup: CDR1 SGHRS, CDR2 YFSETQ. The CDR3 is made up of 16 amino acids. As DNA, the CDR3 is TGCGCCAGCAGCGCCCGGACAGGGGATGGGGCCACTGAAGCTTTCTTT. This encodes CASSARTGDGATEAFF.

The genes are TRBV30 and TRBJ1-1; D remains unclear. V dropped 3 bases and J dropped 0 bases, with 8 bases sitting between them. The length of the CDR3 is 13 residues. Germline V gene sequence: CDR1 GTSNPN, CDR2 SVGIG (reference sequence). Here the CDR3 DNA reads TGTGCCTGGAGCACTCAAGTGAACACTGAAGCTTTCTTT. Translation gives CAWSTQVNTEAFF.

The chain recombines TRBV30 with TRBJ1-4; D is perhaps TRBD1 (6 bases). The V end was cut by 0 bases, the J end by 7 bases, with 12 bases between. Germline lookup yields CDR1 GTSNPN and CDR2 SVGIG (reference sequence). The CDR3 is 14 residues long. CDR3 bases: TGTGCCTGGAGTGTCGGGGGGCCGACTGAAAAACTGTTTTTT. It specifies CAWSVGGPTEKLFF.